These T cell receptor beta chains were read from a single sample in a study of blood T cell repertoires in COVID-19. Profiling relied on immunoSEQ multiplex PCR, and the TCRdb table lists in-frame clones only, not all of them. Here the sample spans some 260,000 clones, 70% to 90% being singletons. Sequenced sample: peripheral blood. These receptors were obtained from a man aged 18 to 29 with active or convalescent COVID-19. The CDR3 runs from the conserved cysteine through the conserved F or W. A D gene is named only where the DNA matches it firmly. Clone size is given for some rows only: seen once, a few or many times, or a class if the clone is expanded.

v_call	clone_size	j_call	d_call	cdr3_nt	cdr3_aa
TRBV7-2	NA	TRBJ2-3	NA	TGTGCCAGCAGCTCCGCAGATACGCAGTATTTT	CASSSADTQYF
TRBV7-3	NA	TRBJ2-6	NA	TGTGCCAGCAGCCCTACAGGGAGCTCTGGGGCCAACGTCCTGACTTTC	CASSPTGSSGANVLTF
TRBV4-3	once	TRBJ2-7	TRBD2	TGCGCCAGCAGCTCAAGAACCAGTAGCGGGAGGGAAGGGTACGAGCAGTACTTC	CASSSRTSSGREGYEQYF
TRBV2	NA	TRBJ2-5	TRBD2	TGTGCCAGCAGTCCGAGCGGGGGGCGCCCCCAGTACTTC	CASSPSGGRPQYF
TRBV15	NA	TRBJ1-2	TRBD1	TGTGCCACCAGCAGAGATTCAACAGGGGATGGCTACACCTTC	CATSRDSTGDGYTF
TRBV4-1	NA	TRBJ1-4	TRBD1	TGCGCCAGCAGCCATGCGGGACAGGGAAAACTGTTTTTT	CASSHAGQGKLFF
TRBV7-2	NA	TRBJ2-5	TRBD2	TGTGCCAGCAGCTTTCAGCGGGGGGATGGGGAGACCCAGTACTTC	CASSFQRGDGETQYF
TRBV6-2/TRBV6-3	NA	TRBJ1-5	NA	TGTGCCAGCAGTTTAGGGCGGGATGGCAATCAGCCCCAGCATTTT	CASSLGRDGNQPQHF
TRBV12-3/TRBV12-4	NA	TRBJ1-1	NA	TGTGCCACTTCGACAGCTATGAACACTGAAGCTTTCTTT	CATSTAMNTEAFF
TRBV6-5	NA	TRBJ1-2	TRBD1	TGTGCCAGCAGTTACTCGATGACAGGGGGTGGCTACACCTTC	CASSYSMTGGGYTF
TRBV11-2	few	TRBJ1-1	TRBD1	TGTGCCAGCAGCTTCCGTCAGGGGGACACTGAAGCTTTCTTT	CASSFRQGDTEAFF
TRBV5-1	NA	TRBJ1-2	NA	TGCGCCAGCACCTCGGCGCCAATAAGCTGGGACTTCGCGAACTATGGCTACACCTTC	CASTSAPISWDFANYGYTF
TRBV5-6	NA	TRBJ2-1	TRBD2	TGTGCCAGCAGCTTACGACTAGCGGGGTGGTGGGAGCAGTTCTTC	CASSLRLAGWWEQFF
TRBV5-1	NA	TRBJ1-4	TRBD1	TGCGCCAGCAGCTTAGGGGGCGCGGATGAAAAACTGTTTTTT	CASSLGGADEKLFF
TRBV7-9	once	TRBJ2-1	TRBD1	TGTGCCAGCAGCTCCCCCGTGGAGCCGCTCAGGGACAGTTACAATGAGCAGTTCTTC	CASSSPVEPLRDSYNEQFF
TRBV24-1	NA	TRBJ2-7	NA	TGTGCCACCCAGGGACTCACAGACTACGAGCAGTACTTC	CATQGLTDYEQYF
TRBV19	NA	TRBJ1-1	TRBD1	TGTGCCAGTATCGAGACAGGGACCACTGAAGCTTTCTTT	CASIETGTTEAFF
TRBV21-1	NA	TRBJ2-2	NA	TGTGCCAGCAGCCTCGGTCCAGGGAGGACCGGGGAGCTGTTTTTT	CASSLGPGRTGELFF
TRBV7-6	NA	TRBJ2-2	TRBD2	TGTGCCAGCAGCCTCCGGACTAGCGGGGGGGCGGTTGGTACCGGGGAGCTGTTTTTT	CASSLRTSGGAVGTGELFF
TRBV15	NA	TRBJ2-1	NA	TGTGCCACCAGCAGAGACCTTGCAAGAGGGTCTTACAATGAGCAGTTCTTC	CATSRDLARGSYNEQFF
TRBV19	NA	TRBJ2-7	NA	TGTGCCAGTAGTAGAGACAGGTCCTACTACGAGCAGTACTTC	CASSRDRSYYEQYF
TRBV6-2/TRBV6-3	NA	TRBJ2-7	NA	TGTGCCAGCAGTTTGGCTTTAGGCGGGCTTAGCTCCTACGAGCAGTACTTC	CASSLALGGLSSYEQYF
TRBV6-6	NA	TRBJ1-3	TRBD1	TGTGCCAGCAGCCCCAGGGGGTCGACGGGAAACACCATATATTTT	CASSPRGSTGNTIYF
TRBV7-8	NA	TRBJ2-1	TRBD1	TGTGCCAGCAGCTTAGGACAGGGGATCGATGAGCAGTTCTTC	CASSLGQGIDEQFF
TRBV4-2	NA	TRBJ1-1	NA	TGTGCCAGCAGCCGGTCTGGCCCGAACACTGAAGCTTTCTTT	CASSRSGPNTEAFF
TRBV5-4	NA	TRBJ2-7	TRBD2	TGTGCCAGCAGCTTGGAAGCGGGACTAGCTAACGAGCAGTACTTC	CASSLEAGLANEQYF
TRBV10-3	NA	TRBJ2-1	TRBD2	TGTGCCATCAATACTAGCGAAGACAATGAGCAGTTCTTC	CAINTSEDNEQFF
TRBV2	NA	TRBJ1-1	NA	TGTGCCAGCAGAGAGACAGAGAACACTGAAGCTTTCTTT	CASRETENTEAFF
TRBV6-4	NA	TRBJ2-6	TRBD2	TGTGCCAATGGGGGGGGAAGGGCAACTGGGGCCAACGTCCTGACTTTC	CANGGGRATGANVLTF
TRBV10-2	few	TRBJ1-6	NA	TGCGCCAGCAGTGAAAGCGGGGGTTCGGCACCCCTCCACTTT	CASSESGGSAPLHF
TRBV6-6	NA	TRBJ1-1	NA	TGTGCCAGCAGTTACTCGGTTGGGAGCACTGAAGCTTTCTTT	CASSYSVGSTEAFF
TRBV18	NA	TRBJ1-1	NA	TGTGCCAGCTCACCTAATCTGAACACTGAAGCTTTCTTT	CASSPNLNTEAFF
TRBV5-1	once	TRBJ2-7	NA	TGCGCCAGCAGCTTGGCCGCGACAGGACACTACGAGCAGTACTTC	CASSLAATGHYEQYF
TRBV19	NA	TRBJ2-2	TRBD2	TGTGCCAGTAGGACCGGAAGCGGGAGTATCACCGGGGAGCTGTTTTTT	CASRTGSGSITGELFF
TRBV3-1/TRBV3-2	NA	TRBJ2-3	NA	TGTGCCAGCAGCCAAGATGGGGCCCTACTGGTCACAGATACGCAGTATTTT	CASSQDGALLVTDTQYF
TRBV7-9	NA	TRBJ2-7	NA	TGTGCCAGCAGCGTAGACCTAGCGACCTACGAGCAGTACTTC	CASSVDLATYEQYF
TRBV18	NA	TRBJ1-1	TRBD1	TGTGCCAGCTCACCTTTTGCGAGACAGGGGGACACTGAAGCTTTCTTT	CASSPFARQGDTEAFF
TRBV5-1	NA	TRBJ1-4	NA	TGCGCCAGCAGCTCCAGGGGCGATACAACTAATGAAAAACTGTTTTTT	CASSSRGDTTNEKLFF
TRBV13	NA	TRBJ2-7	TRBD1	TGTGCCAGCAGCCCGGGGACAGGAAACTACGAGCAGTACTTC	CASSPGTGNYEQYF
TRBV11-2	once	TRBJ2-5	NA	TGTGCCAGCAGCTTCCAGCGGGCAGGAGAGACCCAGTACTTC	CASSFQRAGETQYF
TRBV7-2	NA	TRBJ2-1	NA	TGTGCCAGCAGCTTCCGAACCGCCGGTGAGCAGTTCTTC	CASSFRTAGEQFF
TRBV9	NA	TRBJ1-3	NA	TGTGCCAGCAGCGTAGCCCTAGATTGGCCCGGAAACACCATATATTTT	CASSVALDWPGNTIYF
TRBV5-8	NA	TRBJ1-5	TRBD1	TGTGCCAGCAGCACTAACAGGGGACGGCAGCCCCAGCATTTT	CASSTNRGRQPQHF
TRBV18	NA	TRBJ2-7	TRBD2	TGTGCCAGCTCACCACCGAACCAGAAGCGGGAGATCACGGCGCAGTACTTC	CASSPPNQKREITAQYF
TRBV29-1	NA	TRBJ1-4	NA	TGCAGCGGCTATGCCGGGACAACTAATGAAAAACTGTTTTTT	CSGYAGTTNEKLFF
TRBV5-6	NA	TRBJ2-1	NA	TGTGCCAGCAGCGTTTCTTACAATGAGCAGTTCTTC	CASSVSYNEQFF
TRBV19	NA	TRBJ1-2	TRBD1	TGTGCCAGTAGTCAGGGACAGGGTTCCTATGGCTACACCTTC	CASSQGQGSYGYTF
TRBV14	few	TRBJ1-2	NA	TGTGCCAGCAGCCAAGTTGGGGGCCCATCCAGCCGCTATAACTATGGCTACACCTTC	CASSQVGGPSSRYNYGYTF
TRBV6-6	NA	TRBJ1-1	TRBD1	TGTGCCAGCAGTCTCCCATCCGGGACAGGGGGCGGGATTGCTGAAGCTTTCTTT	CASSLPSGTGGGIAEAFF
TRBV5-1	NA	TRBJ2-2	NA	TGCGCCAGCAGCTTGGAAACGGTGAACACCGGGGAGCTGTTTTTT	CASSLETVNTGELFF
TRBV6-5	NA	TRBJ2-5	TRBD2	TGTGCCAGCAGTTACCTGGCCACTAGCGGGAAACAGACCCAGTACTTC	CASSYLATSGKQTQYF
TRBV11-2	few	TRBJ2-1	NA	TGTGCCAGCAGCTTAAGGCAGGGTGGGTACAATGAGCAGTTCTTC	CASSLRQGGYNEQFF
TRBV28	NA	TRBJ1-2	NA	TGTGCCAGCGGGTCCTGGGGAGCTAACTATGGCTACACCTTC	CASGSWGANYGYTF
TRBV3-1/TRBV3-2	NA	TRBJ2-7	TRBD1	TGTGCCAGCAGCCCAGTGACAGGGTTCGGCGAGCAGTACTTC	CASSPVTGFGEQYF
TRBV18	NA	TRBJ1-4	NA	TGTGCCAGCTCACCACCATCGGAGGAGAAACTGTTTTTT	CASSPPSEEKLFF
TRBV21-1	NA	TRBJ2-1	NA	TGTGCCAGAAACAGGGTTTCTGTTTCCAATGAGCAGTTCTTC	CARNRVSVSNEQFF
TRBV7-8	NA	TRBJ2-7	NA	TGTGCCAGCAGCTTCCCGGGGTTTTCCTACGAGCAGTACTTC	CASSFPGFSYEQYF